Listed here is a single TCR beta chain. Its matching antigen is unknown. The CDR3 consists of 14 residues. The V and J ends lost 5 bases and 2 bases, in that order; junction bases with no gene match: 5. Germline values: CDR1 MNHEY, CDR2 SMNVEV (reference sequence). The data were taken from a study of cytomegalovirus exposure and HLA in healthy donors. Study-wide results and caveats: Sequence variants that were highly shared formed a cluster that was likely a sequencing artifact. CMV antigen specificity was confirmed in vitro for a few CMV-associated chains.

This PCR relied on a set of 60 Vbeta primers and 13 Jbeta primers. The authors' processing: Some 9.9 million of tens of millions of unique TCR beta chains were shared, per a later count. Libraries were prepared by immunoSEQ multiplex PCR; TCRdb keeps only in-frame clonotypes and omits some of them. V and J calls plus clone size are reproduced from that table; the DNA served to infer D and trimming. Of around 150,000 clones in the sample, roughly 85% were seen once. The sequenced sample was PBMCs. The sequence came from a male donor in good health and CMV-seropositive. The chain recombines TRBV27 with TRBJ2-7; 8 nucleotides agree with TRBD2. Here the CDR3 reads CASSTLAGPYEQYF. DNA for the CDR3: TGTGCCAGCAGTACCTTAGCGGGACCCTACGAGCAGTACTTC.